This TCR beta chain stems from a study of shared clonotypes between healthy human individuals. Study-level findings and limits: An expected dependence of interdonor clonotype sharing on sequencing depth was noted. Researchers sampled blood only, noting tissue repertoires likely differ. Few donors restricted represented genetic and exposure-history diversity.

CDR1 MNHNS and CDR2 SASEGT come from the germline V gene. The CDR3 runs to 14 residues. The V and J ends lost 5 bases and 2 bases, in that order; junction bases with no gene match: 5. The table came from immunoSEQ multiplex PCR; TCRdb's copy has only in-frame clones and leaves some out. This sample yields 2 million to 2.5 million clones, of which approximately 94% are seen a single time; around 0.13% belongs to the top ten. A word on this clone: No antigen is known for it.

The healthy adult donors were HIV-negative and reported no recent acute infections or vaccinations. The specimen was naive CD4+ T cells sorted from blood. Regarding subset: CD45RA+ positively selected. The rearrangement uses TRBV6-1 and TRBJ1-2; 7 bases align to TRBD1. This TCR was sampled from a man in his late teens or twenties in good health. In DNA, the CDR3 is TGTGCCAGCAGTACCCGGGACAGAAACTATGGCTACACCTTC. Residues: CASSTRDRNYGYTF.